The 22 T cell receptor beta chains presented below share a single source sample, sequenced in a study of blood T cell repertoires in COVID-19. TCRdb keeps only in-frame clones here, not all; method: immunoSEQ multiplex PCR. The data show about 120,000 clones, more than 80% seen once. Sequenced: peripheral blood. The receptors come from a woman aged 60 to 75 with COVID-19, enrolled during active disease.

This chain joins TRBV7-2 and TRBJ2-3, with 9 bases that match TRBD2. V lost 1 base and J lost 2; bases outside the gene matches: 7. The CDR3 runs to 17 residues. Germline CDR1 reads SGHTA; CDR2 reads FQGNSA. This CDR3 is CASSLGRASGVTDTQYF. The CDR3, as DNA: TGTGCCAGCAGCTTAGGACGGGCTAGCGGGGTCACAGATACGCAGTATTTT.

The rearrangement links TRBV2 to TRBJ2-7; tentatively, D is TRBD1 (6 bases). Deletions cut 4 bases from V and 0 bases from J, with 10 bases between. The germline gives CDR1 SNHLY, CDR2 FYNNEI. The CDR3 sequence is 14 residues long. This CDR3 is CASSGTADSYEQYF. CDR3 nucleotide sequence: TGTGCCAGCAGTGGGACAGCTGACTCCTACGAGCAGTACTTC.

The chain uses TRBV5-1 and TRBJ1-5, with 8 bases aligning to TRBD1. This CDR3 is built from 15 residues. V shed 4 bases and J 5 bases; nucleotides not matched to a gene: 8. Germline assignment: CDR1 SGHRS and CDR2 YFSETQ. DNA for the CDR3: TGCGCCAGCAGCCGGACAGGGTTCGGGGATCAGCCCCAGCATTTT. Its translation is CASSRTGFGDQPQHF.

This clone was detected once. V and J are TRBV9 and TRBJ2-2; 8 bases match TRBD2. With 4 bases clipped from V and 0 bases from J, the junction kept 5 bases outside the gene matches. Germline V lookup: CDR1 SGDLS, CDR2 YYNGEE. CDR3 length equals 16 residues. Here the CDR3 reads CASSPLAGTNTGELFF. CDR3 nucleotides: TGTGCCAGCAGCCCCTTAGCGGGGACGAACACCGGGGAGCTGTTTTTT. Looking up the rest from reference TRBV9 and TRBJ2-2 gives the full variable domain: DSGVTQTPKHLITATGQRVTLRCSPRSGDLSVYWYQQSLDQGLQFLIQYYNGEERAKGNILERFSAQQFPDLHSELNLSSLELGDSALYFCASSPLAGTNTGELFFGEGSRLTVL.

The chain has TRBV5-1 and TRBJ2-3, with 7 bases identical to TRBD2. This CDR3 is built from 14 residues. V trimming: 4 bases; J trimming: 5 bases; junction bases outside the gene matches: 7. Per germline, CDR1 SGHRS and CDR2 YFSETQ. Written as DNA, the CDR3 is TGCGCCAGCAGCCCAAGACTAGCCGGAGATACGCAGTATTTT. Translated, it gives CASSPRLAGDTQYF.

The CDR3 bases are TGTGCCACCAGCAGAGACAGGGACTATAGTCAGCCCCAGCATTTT. It is translated as CATSRDRDYSQPQHF. The V call is TRBV15, the J call TRBJ1-5; maybe TRBD1 (5 bases). This CDR3 contains 15 residues. The germline CDR1 and CDR2 sequences are LNHNV and YYDKDF (reference sequence). V dropped 0 bases and J dropped 6 bases, with 12 bases sitting between them.

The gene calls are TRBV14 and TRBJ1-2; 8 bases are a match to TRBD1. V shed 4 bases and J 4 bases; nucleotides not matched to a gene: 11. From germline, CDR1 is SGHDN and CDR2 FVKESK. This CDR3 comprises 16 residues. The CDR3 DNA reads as TGTGCCAGCAGCCCCACCTGGACAGGGATCGGCTATGGCTACACCTTC. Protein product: CASSPTWTGIGYGYTF.

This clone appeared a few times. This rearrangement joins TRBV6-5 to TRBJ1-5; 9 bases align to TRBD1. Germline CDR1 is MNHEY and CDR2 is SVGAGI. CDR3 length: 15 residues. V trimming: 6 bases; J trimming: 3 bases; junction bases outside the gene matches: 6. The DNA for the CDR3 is TGTGCCAGCAGGCCGGGACAGGGCATCAATCAGCCCCAGCATTTT. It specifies CASRPGQGINQPQHF.

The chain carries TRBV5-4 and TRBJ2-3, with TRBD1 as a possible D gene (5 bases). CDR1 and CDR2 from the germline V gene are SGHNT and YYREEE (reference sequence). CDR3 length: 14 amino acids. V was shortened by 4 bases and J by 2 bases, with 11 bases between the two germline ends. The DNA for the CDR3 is TGTGCCAGCAGCCCCGACAGAATCACAGATACGCAGTATTTT. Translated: CASSPDRITDTQYF.

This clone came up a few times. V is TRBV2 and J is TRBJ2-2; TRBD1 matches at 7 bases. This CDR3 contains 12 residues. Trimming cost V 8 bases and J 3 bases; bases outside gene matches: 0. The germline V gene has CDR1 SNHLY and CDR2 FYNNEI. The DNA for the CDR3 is TGTGCCAGCGACAGGGACACCGGGGAGCTGTTTTTT. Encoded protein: CASDRDTGELFF. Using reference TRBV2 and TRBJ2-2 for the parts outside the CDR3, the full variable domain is EPEVTQTPSHQVTQMGQEVILRCVPISNHLYFYWYRQILGQKVEFLVSFYNNEISEKSEIFDDQFSVERPDGSNFTLKIRSTKLEDSAMYFCASDRDTGELFFGEGSRLTVL.

As DNA, the CDR3 is TGTGCCAGCAGTTCTACCGGGACAGGGGGGTCACCCCTCCACTTT. This encodes CASSSTGTGGSPLHF. The J gene is TRBJ1-6, the V gene TRBV6-5, with TRBD1 identical over 11 bases. CDR1 is MNHEY, CDR2 SVGAGI, per germline. The CDR3 sequence is 15 residues long. Trimming cost V 4 bases and J 10 bases; bases outside gene matches: 6.

CDR3 sequence reads: CASRLGQGATEAFF. The CDR3 DNA is TGCGCCAGCAGGCTGGGACAGGGAGCCACTGAAGCTTTCTTT. This rearrangement joins TRBV5-1 to TRBJ1-1; the match to TRBD1 covers 9 bases. Per germline, CDR1 SGHRS and CDR2 YFSETQ. Losses at the gene ends were 5 bases for V and 4 bases for J; bases not matched to a gene: 6. The CDR3 loop spans 14 amino acids.

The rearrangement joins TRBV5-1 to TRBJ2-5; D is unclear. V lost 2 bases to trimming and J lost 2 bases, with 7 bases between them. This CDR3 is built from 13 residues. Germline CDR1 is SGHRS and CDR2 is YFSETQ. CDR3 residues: CASSFSLQETQYF. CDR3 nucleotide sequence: TGCGCCAGCAGCTTTTCTTTACAAGAGACCCAGTACTTC.

In nucleotides, the CDR3 is TGTGCCAGCAGTGAATCGGAATACAGAGACCAAAACTATGGCTACACCTTC. It yields the protein CASSESEYRDQNYGYTF. This chain uses TRBV2 with TRBJ1-2; no reliable D call. The germline V gene has CDR1 SNHLY and CDR2 FYNNEI. Trimming left V 2 bases short and J 2 bases short, with 18 bases between. This CDR3 is built from 17 residues.

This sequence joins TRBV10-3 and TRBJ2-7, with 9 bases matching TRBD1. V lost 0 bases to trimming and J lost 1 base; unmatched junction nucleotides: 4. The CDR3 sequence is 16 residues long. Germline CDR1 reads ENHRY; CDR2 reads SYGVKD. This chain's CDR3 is CAISESGQGGSYEQYF. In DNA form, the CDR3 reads TGTGCCATCAGTGAGTCGGGACAGGGAGGATCCTACGAGCAGTACTTC.

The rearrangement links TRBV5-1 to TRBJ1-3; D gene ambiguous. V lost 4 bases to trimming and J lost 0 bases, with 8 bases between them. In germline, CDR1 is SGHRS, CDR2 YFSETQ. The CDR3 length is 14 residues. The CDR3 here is CASSESTSGNTIYF. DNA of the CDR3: TGCGCCAGCAGCGAAAGCACCTCTGGAAACACCATATATTTT. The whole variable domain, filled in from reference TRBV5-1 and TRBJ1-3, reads KAGVTQTPRYLIKTRGQQVTLSCSPISGHRSVSWYQQTPGQGLQFLFEYFSETQRNKGNFPGRFSGRQFSNSRSEMNVSTLELGDSALYLCASSESTSGNTIYFGEGSWLTVV.

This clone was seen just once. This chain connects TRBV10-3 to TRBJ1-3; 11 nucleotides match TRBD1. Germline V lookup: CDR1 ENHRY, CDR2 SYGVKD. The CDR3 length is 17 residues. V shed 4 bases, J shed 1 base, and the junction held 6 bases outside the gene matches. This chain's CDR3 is CAISAGGQGDSGNTIYF. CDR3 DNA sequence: TGTGCCATCAGTGCAGGGGGACAGGGGGATTCTGGAAACACCATATATTTT.

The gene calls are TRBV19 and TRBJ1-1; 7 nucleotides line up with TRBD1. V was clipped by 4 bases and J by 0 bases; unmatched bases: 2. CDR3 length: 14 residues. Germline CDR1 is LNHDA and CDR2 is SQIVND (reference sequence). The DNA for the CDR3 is TGTGCCAGTAGTACCCAGGGGGTGAACACTGAAGCTTTCTTT. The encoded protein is CASSTQGVNTEAFF.

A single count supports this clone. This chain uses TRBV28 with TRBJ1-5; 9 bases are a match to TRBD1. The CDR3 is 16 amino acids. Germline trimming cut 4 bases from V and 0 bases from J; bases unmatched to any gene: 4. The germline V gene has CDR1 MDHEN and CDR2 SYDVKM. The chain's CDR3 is CASSSWTGDSNQPQHF. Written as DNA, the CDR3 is TGTGCCAGCAGTTCCTGGACAGGGGATAGCAATCAGCCCCAGCATTTT.

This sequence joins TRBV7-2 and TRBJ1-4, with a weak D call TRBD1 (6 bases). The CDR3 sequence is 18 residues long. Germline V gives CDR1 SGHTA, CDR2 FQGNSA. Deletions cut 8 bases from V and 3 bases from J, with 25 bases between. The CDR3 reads CASGGGQSLSGSNEKLFF. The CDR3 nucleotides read TGTGCCAGCGGGGGTGGACAGAGTCTTTCCGGCTCTAATGAAAAACTGTTTTTT.

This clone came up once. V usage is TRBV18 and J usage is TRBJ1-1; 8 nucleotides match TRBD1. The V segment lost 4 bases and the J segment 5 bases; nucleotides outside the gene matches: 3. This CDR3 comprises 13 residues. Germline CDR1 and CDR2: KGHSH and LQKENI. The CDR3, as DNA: TGTGCCAGCTCACGGACAGGGCGGACTGAAGCTTTCTTT. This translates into CASSRTGRTEAFF.

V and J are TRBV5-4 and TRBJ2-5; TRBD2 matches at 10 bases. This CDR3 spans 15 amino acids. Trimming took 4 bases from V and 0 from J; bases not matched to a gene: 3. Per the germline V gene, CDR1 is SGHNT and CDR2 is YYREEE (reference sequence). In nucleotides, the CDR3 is TGTGCCAGCAGCGCTAGCGGGGGCGACCAAGAGACCCAGTACTTC. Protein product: CASSASGGDQETQYF.